This T cell receptor beta chain originates from a study of T cells in women clearing cervical HPV infection. Study background: Cases were women with histologically confirmed HPV16-related CIN3 or worse, including 2 invasive cancers.

Study observations and caveats: Timing of associations relative to infection is unclear; T-cell subsets were not isolated. Repertoire richness, not evenness, was significantly elevated in CIN3+ cases versus controls.

The CDR3 is made up of 15 amino acids. Germline CDR1 is SGHDT and CDR2 is YYEEEE. As concerns this clone: The target antigen is unknown. One end of the junction fails to match germline, which may point to a read error. The CDR3 is cut off 3 residues early in the read; its end comes from the germline J gene. The sample contains more than one DNA sequence encoding this CDR3.

Assay used: immunoSEQ multiplex PCR; TCRdb lists only in-frame clones, some missing. Recorded for this sample: under 50,000 clones. Sequences were obtained from blood buffy coat. The chain uses TRBV5-6 and TRBJ1-3, with D perhaps TRBD1 (5 bases). The sequence derives from a woman aged 18-70 years with a cervical HPV16 infection that either progressed to CIN3+ or cleared (not recorded which). The CDR3 here is CASSPDSASGNTIYF. The DNA read from the CDR3 is TGTGCCAGCAGCCCAGACAGCGCCTCTGGAAACACA.